This T cell receptor beta chain derives from a study of control samples from healthy donors and cancer patients. The table came from immunoSEQ multiplex PCR; TCRdb's copy has only in-frame clones and leaves some out. Among 140,000 or so clones, around 92% were seen once, and the ten largest hold 3% to 4%. The origin of this receptor is a young man in good health. Specimen: blood.

The CDR3 loop is CASSLPGGALYGYTF. The CDR3 bases are TGTGCCAGCAGTTTACCAGGCGGGGCCCTCTATGGCTACACCTTC. The chain carries TRBV28 and TRBJ1-2; possible D gene TRBD1, 5 bases. The ends were cut back, 2 bases at V and 4 bases at J, with 14 bases in the middle. The germline V gene encodes CDR1 MDHEN and CDR2 SYDVKM. CDR3 length: 15 amino acids.